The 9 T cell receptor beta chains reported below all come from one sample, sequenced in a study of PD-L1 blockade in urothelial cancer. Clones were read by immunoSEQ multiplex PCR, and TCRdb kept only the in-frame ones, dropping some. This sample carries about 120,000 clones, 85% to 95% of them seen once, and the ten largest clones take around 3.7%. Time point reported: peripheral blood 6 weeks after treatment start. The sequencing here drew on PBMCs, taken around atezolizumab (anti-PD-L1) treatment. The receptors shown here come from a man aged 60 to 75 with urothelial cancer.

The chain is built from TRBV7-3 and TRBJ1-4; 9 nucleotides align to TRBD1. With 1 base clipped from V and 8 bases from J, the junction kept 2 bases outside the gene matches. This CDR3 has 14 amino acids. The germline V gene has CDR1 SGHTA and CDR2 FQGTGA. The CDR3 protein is CASSLRGQGEKLFF. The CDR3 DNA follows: TGTGCCAGCAGCTTAAGGGGACAGGGAGAAAAACTGTTTTTT.

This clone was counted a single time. CDR3 nucleotide sequence: TGTGCCAGCAGCTTTGGGACAGGGCGGGCCAAAAACATTCAGTACTTC. Protein product: CASSFGTGRAKNIQYF. The V call is TRBV5-4, the J call TRBJ2-4; 9 nucleotides agree with TRBD1. V was pared by 2 bases and J by 1 base, with 4 bases of the junction left unmatched. Germline CDR1 and CDR2: SGHNT and YYREEE (reference sequence). The CDR3 loop spans 16 amino acids.

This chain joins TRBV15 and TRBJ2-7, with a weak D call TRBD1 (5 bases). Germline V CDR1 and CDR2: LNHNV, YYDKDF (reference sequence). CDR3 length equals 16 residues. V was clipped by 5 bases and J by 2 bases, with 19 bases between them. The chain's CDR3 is CATSSERAGIAYEQYF. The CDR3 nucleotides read TGTGCCACCAGCTCCGAACGGGCAGGGATCGCCTACGAGCAGTACTTC.

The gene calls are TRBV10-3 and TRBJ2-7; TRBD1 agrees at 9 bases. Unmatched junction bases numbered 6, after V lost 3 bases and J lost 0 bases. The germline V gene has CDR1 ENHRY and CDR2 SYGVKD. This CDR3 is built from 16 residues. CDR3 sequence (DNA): TGTGCCATCAGTGACCTTAAGGACAGGGGCTCCTACGAGCAGTACTTC. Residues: CAISDLKDRGSYEQYF.

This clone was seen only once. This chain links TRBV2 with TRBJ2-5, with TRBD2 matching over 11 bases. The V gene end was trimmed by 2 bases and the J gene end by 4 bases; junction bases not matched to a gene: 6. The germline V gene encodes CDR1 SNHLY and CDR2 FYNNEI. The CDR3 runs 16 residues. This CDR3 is CASSEWGSGGAETQYF. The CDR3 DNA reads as TGTGCCAGCAGTGAATGGGGTAGCGGGGGGGCAGAGACCCAGTACTTC.

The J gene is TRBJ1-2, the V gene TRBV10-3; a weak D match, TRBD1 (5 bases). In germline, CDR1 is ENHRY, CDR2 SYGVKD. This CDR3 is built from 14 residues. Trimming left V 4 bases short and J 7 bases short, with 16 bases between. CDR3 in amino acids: CAISGNFPRVGYTF. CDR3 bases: TGTGCCATCAGTGGTAACTTCCCCAGGGTTGGCTACACCTTC.

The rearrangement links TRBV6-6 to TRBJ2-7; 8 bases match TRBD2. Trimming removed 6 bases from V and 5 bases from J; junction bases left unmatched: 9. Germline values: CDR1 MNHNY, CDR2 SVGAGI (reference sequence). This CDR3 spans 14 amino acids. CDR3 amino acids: CASSRGLASNEQYF. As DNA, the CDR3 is TGTGCCAGCAGCCGCGGACTAGCTTCGAACGAGCAGTACTTC.

CDR3 amino acids: CASSSSGEQYF. Here the CDR3 DNA reads TGTGCCAGCAGCTCCTCGGGCGAGCAGTACTTC. V usage is TRBV7-8 and J usage is TRBJ2-7; D remains unclear. Germline CDR1 is SGHVS and CDR2 is FQNEAQ. This CDR3 comprises 11 residues. Trimming cost V 4 bases and J 6 bases, with 7 bases left between them.

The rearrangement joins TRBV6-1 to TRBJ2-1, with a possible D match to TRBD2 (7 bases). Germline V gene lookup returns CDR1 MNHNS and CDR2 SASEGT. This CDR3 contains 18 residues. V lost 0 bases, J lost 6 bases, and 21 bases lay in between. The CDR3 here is CASSEAGRGPTYLNEQFF. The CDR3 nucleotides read TGTGCCAGCAGTGAAGCGGGGCGGGGGCCCACTTATCTCAATGAGCAGTTCTTC.